This T cell receptor (beta chain) comes out of a study of shared clonotypes between healthy human individuals. Study in general: Per donor, three plates held CD4 naive cells, three held CD4 memory, two held CD8 naive and one held CD8 memory.

The test was conducted at deep level. Data came from immunoSEQ multiplex PCR; TCRdb stores just in-frame clones and leaves some out. The repertoire holds 2 million to 2.5 million clones, with 95% as singletons. Study observations and caveats: The study found roughly 5.3% of naive CD4 clonotypes shared across several donors.

Each of the donors was a healthy adult who was HIV-negative and had not had a recent acute infection or vaccination. For this clone: Antigen unknown.

Germline assignment: CDR1 MNHEY and CDR2 SVGAGI. The V and J ends lost 2 bases and 4 bases, in that order; junction bases with no gene match: 4. This CDR3 comprises 14 residues. This chain joins TRBV6-5 and TRBJ1-2, with TRBD1 identical over 7 bases. The TCR sequence derives from a man aged 18 to 30 in good health. Specimen: naive CD4+ T cells sorted from blood. Subset specified: CD45RA+ positively selected. The CDR3 sequence is CASSYGGTAYGYTF. The CDR3 nucleotides are TGTGCCAGCAGTTACGGCGGGACAGCCTATGGCTACACCTTC.